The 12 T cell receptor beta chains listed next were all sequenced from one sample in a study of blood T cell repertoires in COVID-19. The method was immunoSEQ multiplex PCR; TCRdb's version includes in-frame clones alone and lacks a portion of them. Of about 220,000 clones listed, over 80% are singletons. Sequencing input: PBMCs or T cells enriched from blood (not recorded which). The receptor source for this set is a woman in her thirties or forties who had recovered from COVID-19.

The CDR3 DNA follows: TGCAGTGCTAGTGATAGCGGGAGTAGGAATGAGCAGTTCTTC. Translation gives CSASDSGSRNEQFF. The chain couples TRBV20-1 to TRBJ2-1; 9 nucleotides agree with TRBD2. There are 14 residues in the CDR3. The trim removed 3 bases at V and 7 bases at J, leaving 7 bases unmatched. CDR1 and CDR2 from the germline V gene are DFQATT and SNEGSKA (reference sequence).

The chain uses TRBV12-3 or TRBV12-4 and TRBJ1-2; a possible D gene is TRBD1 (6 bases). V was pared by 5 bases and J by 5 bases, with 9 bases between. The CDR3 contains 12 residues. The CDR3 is CASSPGQYGYTF. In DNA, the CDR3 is TGTGCCAGCAGTCCAGGACAGTATGGCTACACCTTC.

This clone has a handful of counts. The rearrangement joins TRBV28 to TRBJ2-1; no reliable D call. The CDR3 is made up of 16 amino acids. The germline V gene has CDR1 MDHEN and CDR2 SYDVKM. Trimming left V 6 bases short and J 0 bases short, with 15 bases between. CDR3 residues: CASRTTGRSSYNEQFF. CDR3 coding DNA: TGTGCCAGCAGGACGACTGGCCGGAGCTCCTACAATGAGCAGTTCTTC.

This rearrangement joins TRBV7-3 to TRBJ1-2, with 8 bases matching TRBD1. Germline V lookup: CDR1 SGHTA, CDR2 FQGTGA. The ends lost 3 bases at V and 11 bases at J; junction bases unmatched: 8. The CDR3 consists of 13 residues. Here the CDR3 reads CASSFGQGREYTF. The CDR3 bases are TGTGCCAGCAGCTTTGGACAGGGACGGGAGTACACCTTC.

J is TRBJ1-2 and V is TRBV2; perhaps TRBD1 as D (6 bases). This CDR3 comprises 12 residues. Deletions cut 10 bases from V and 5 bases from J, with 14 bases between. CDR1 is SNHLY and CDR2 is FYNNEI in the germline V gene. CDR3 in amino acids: CATTPGDYGYTF. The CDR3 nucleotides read TGTGCCACGACACCAGGGGATTATGGCTACACCTTC.

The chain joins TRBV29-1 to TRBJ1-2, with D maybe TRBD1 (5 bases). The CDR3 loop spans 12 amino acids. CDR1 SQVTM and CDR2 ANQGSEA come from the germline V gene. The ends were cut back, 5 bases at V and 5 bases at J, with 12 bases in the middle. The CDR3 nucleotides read TGCAGCGTTTATGATCAGGGATATGGCTACACCTTC. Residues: CSVYDQGYGYTF.

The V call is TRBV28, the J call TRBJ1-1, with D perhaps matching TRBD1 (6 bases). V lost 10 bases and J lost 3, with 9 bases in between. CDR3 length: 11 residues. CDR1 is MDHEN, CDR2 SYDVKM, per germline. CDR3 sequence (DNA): TGTGCCACAGGGGAGCACACTGAAGCTTTCTTT. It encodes CATGEHTEAFF.

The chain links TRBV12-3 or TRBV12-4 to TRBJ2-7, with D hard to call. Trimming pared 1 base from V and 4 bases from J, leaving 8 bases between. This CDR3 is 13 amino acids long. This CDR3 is CASSLGNSYEQYF. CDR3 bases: TGTGCCAGCAGTTTAGGTAACAGTTACGAGCAGTACTTC.

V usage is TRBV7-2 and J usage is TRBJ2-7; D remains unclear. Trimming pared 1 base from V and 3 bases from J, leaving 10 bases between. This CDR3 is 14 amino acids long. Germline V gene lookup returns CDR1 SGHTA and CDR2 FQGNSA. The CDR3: CASSLDSGNYEQYF. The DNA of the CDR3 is TGTGCCAGCAGCTTAGACTCGGGTAACTACGAGCAGTACTTC.

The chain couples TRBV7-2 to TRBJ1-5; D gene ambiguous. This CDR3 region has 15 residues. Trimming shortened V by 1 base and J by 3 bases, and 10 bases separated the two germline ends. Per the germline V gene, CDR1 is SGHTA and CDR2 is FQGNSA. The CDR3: CASSLVRDINQPQHF. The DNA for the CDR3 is TGTGCCAGCAGCTTAGTACGGGATATCAATCAGCCCCAGCATTTT. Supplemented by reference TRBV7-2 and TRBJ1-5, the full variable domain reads GAGVSQSPSNKVTEKGKDVELRCDPISGHTALYWYRQSLGQGLEFLIYFQGNSAPDKSGLPSDRFSAERTGGSVSTLTIQRTQQEDSAVYLCASSLVRDINQPQHFGDGTRLSIL.

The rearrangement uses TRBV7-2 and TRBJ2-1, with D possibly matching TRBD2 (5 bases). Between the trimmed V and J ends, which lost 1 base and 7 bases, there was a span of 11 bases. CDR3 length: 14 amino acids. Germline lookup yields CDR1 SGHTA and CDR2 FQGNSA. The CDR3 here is CASSLGTATNEQFF. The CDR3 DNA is TGTGCCAGCAGCTTAGGGACTGCCACGAATGAGCAGTTCTTC.

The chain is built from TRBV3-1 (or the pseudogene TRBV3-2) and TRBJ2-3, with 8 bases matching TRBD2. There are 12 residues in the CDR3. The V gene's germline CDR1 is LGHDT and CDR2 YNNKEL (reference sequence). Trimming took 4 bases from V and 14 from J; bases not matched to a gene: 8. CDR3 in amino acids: CASSPGAGGVYF. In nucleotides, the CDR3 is TGTGCCAGCAGCCCGGGGGCGGGAGGAGTGTATTTT.